These 18 T cell receptor beta chains were all obtained from the same sample, sequenced in a study of blood T cell repertoires in COVID-19. Sequencing used immunoSEQ multiplex PCR; TCRdb keeps in-frame clones, though not all of them. The table records 45,000 to 50,000 clones, approximately 85% of them present only once. The sample taken for sequencing was peripheral blood. The receptors stem from a woman of 80 years or more with COVID-19, enrolled during active disease.

The gene calls are TRBV18 and TRBJ2-7, with 7 bases that match TRBD1. The V segment lost 1 base and the J segment 6 bases; nucleotides outside the gene matches: 6. Germline V lookup: CDR1 KGHSH, CDR2 LQKENI. This CDR3 has 14 amino acids. The CDR3 reads CASSPQNRGGEQYF. CDR3 bases: TGTGCCAGCTCACCACAGAACAGGGGCGGCGAGCAGTACTTC.

The gene calls are TRBV15 and TRBJ2-2; maybe TRBD1 (5 bases). The CDR3 length is 13 residues. In germline, CDR1 is LNHNV, CDR2 YYDKDF (reference sequence). Trimming cost V 4 bases and J 4 bases, with 7 bases left between them. CDR3 coding DNA: TGTGCCACCAGCATAAGGGGCACCGGGGAGCTGTTTTTT. This sequence encodes CATSIRGTGELFF.

The chain links TRBV6-5 to TRBJ1-1; D not certain. Germline values: CDR1 MNHEY, CDR2 SVGAGI. The length of the CDR3 is 14 residues. V shed 2 bases and J shed 4 bases, with 11 bases lying between them. In nucleotides, the CDR3 is TGTGCCAGCAGTTACGGGCGCAGGTCCACTGAAGCTTTCTTT. This translates into CASSYGRRSTEAFF.

V is TRBV7-9 and J is TRBJ2-1, with D possibly matching TRBD2 (6 bases). CDR3 length equals 14 residues. V lost 5 bases and J lost 7, with 15 bases in between. Germline lookup yields CDR1 SEHNR and CDR2 FQNEAQ (reference sequence). The CDR3 region has the DNA TGTGCCAGCAGCCCCCCACTAGCTGCGAATGAGCAGTTCTTC. Encoded protein: CASSPPLAANEQFF.

The chain has TRBV18 and TRBJ1-6; the D gene is possibly TRBD1 (5 bases). The CDR3 has 14 residues. In germline, CDR1 is KGHSH, CDR2 LQKENI. The germline V and J ends were trimmed by 7 bases and 9 bases, with 16 bases remaining between them. The CDR3 protein is CASLTGGGASPLHF. In DNA, the CDR3 is TGTGCCAGCTTAACCGGGGGGGGTGCTTCACCCCTCCACTTT.

J is TRBJ1-2 and V is TRBV5-1; 7 bases map to TRBD1. CDR1 and CDR2 from the germline V gene are SGHRS and YFSETQ. V lost 4 bases to trimming and J lost 2 bases; unmatched junction nucleotides: 8. This CDR3 region has 15 residues. CDR3 in amino acids: CASSTGTAQNYGYTF. In nucleotides, the CDR3 is TGCGCCAGCAGCACAGGGACAGCTCAAAACTATGGCTACACCTTC.

J is TRBJ1-5 and V is TRBV5-6, with no clear D. The germline V gene has CDR1 SGHDT and CDR2 YYEEEE. The length of the CDR3 is 15 residues. The V and J ends lost 0 bases and 5 bases respectively, with 12 bases between them. CDR3 in DNA: TGTGCCAGCAGCTTGGGGCGGACGGAGGATCAGCCCCAGCATTTT. It is translated as CASSLGRTEDQPQHF.

On this clone itself: This sample includes further DNA sequences coding for the same CDR3. The rearrangement links TRBV28 to TRBJ1-2; TRBD1 aligns across 9 bases. Trimming removed 3 bases from V and 5 bases from J; junction bases left unmatched: 7. This CDR3 spans 15 amino acids. CDR1 and CDR2 (germline): MDHEN, SYDVKM. This CDR3 reads CASSLVGQGGYGYTF. In nucleotides, the CDR3 is TGTGCCAGCAGTTTGGTGGGACAGGGTGGATATGGCTACACCTTC.

J is TRBJ2-1 and V is TRBV5-8; TRBD2 agrees at 14 bases. This CDR3 contains 15 residues. Unmatched junction bases numbered 3, after V lost 0 bases and J lost 10 bases. CDR1 SGHTS and CDR2 YDEGEE come from the germline V gene. As DNA, the CDR3 is TGTGCCAGCAGCTTGGGACTAGCGGGAGGGGACGAGCAGTTCTTC. It specifies CASSLGLAGGDEQFF.

V is TRBV5-8 and J is TRBJ2-5, with D perhaps TRBD1 (5 bases). The CDR3 consists of 14 residues. The ends were cut back, 2 bases at V and 0 bases at J, with 8 bases in the middle. Germline V lookup: CDR1 SGHTS, CDR2 YDEGEE. CDR3 region: CASSFRQYQETQYF. DNA of the CDR3: TGTGCCAGCAGCTTTCGACAGTACCAAGAGACCCAGTACTTC. Together with reference TRBV5-8 and TRBJ2-5, the CDR3 gives the full variable domain: EAGVTQSPTHLIKTRGQQATLRCSPISGHTSVYWYQQALGLGLQFLLWYDEGEERNRGNFPPRFSGRQFPNYSSELNVNALELEDSALYLCASSFRQYQETQYFGPGTRLLVL.

The rearrangement uses TRBV10-2 and TRBJ2-2; 7 nucleotides line up with TRBD2. CDR1 and CDR2 from the germline V gene are WSHSY and SAAADI. This CDR3 has 16 residues. Trimming cost V 6 bases and J 3 bases; bases outside gene matches: 10. CDR3 region: CASRFLAGVDTGELFF. Here the CDR3 DNA reads TGCGCCAGCAGATTCCTTGCGGGAGTGGACACCGGGGAGCTGTTTTTT.

The rearrangement joins TRBV3-1 (or the pseudogene TRBV3-2) to TRBJ2-5; D not resolved. The CDR3 covers 13 residues. V was trimmed by 3 bases and J by 2 bases, leaving 7 bases between them. Germline V gene lookup returns CDR1 LGHDT and CDR2 YNNKEL (reference sequence). Here the CDR3 reads CASSQAVQETQYF. The CDR3 DNA follows: TGTGCCAGCAGCCAGGCGGTTCAAGAGACCCAGTACTTC.

The genes are TRBV6-5 and TRBJ1-2; tentative D call: TRBD1 (6 bases). The length of the CDR3 is 16 residues. Trimming shortened V by 0 bases and J by 3 bases, and 14 bases separated the two germline ends. Germline CDR1 MNHEY, CDR2 SVGAGI. DNA of the CDR3: TGTGCCAGCAGTTACTCCGGACAGCCCACACACTATGGCTACACCTTC. This gives the protein CASSYSGQPTHYGYTF.

This chain joins TRBV4-3 and TRBJ2-1; D remains unclear. CDR1 is LGHNA, CDR2 YSLEER, per germline. The V and J ends lost 1 base and 4 bases respectively, with 5 bases between them. The CDR3 totals 13 residues. CDR3 region: CASSQVLYNEQFF. The DNA of the CDR3 is TGCGCCAGCAGCCAAGTCCTATACAATGAGCAGTTCTTC.

The chain couples TRBV2 to TRBJ1-4; 11 bases agree with TRBD1. This CDR3 contains 16 residues. J gave up 5 bases and V 4 bases, and 6 bases lay outside the gene matches. Germline V gives CDR1 SNHLY, CDR2 FYNNEI. The CDR3 here is CASSVRTGGWNEKLFF. For the CDR3, the DNA is TGTGCCAGCAGTGTTCGGACAGGGGGCTGGAATGAAAAACTGTTTTTT.

The J gene is TRBJ1-1, the V gene TRBV6-5; perhaps TRBD1 as D (6 bases). Trimming stripped 4 bases from V and 4 bases from J, with 13 bases between. Looked up from germline, CDR1 is MNHEY and CDR2 is SVGAGI. The CDR3 covers 14 residues. The CDR3 spells CASSWGGRSTEAFF. The DNA for the CDR3 is TGTGCCAGCAGTTGGGGGGGCAGATCCACTGAAGCTTTCTTT.

The V call is TRBV5-1, the J call TRBJ2-6; no reliable D call. The ends were cut back, 0 bases at V and 0 bases at J, with 10 bases in the middle. Per germline, CDR1 SGHRS and CDR2 YFSETQ. CDR3 length: 17 residues. The CDR3 protein is CASSLGHPGSGANVLTF. The CDR3 DNA is TGCGCCAGCAGCTTGGGACACCCCGGCTCTGGGGCCAACGTCCTGACTTTC.

The chain links TRBV28 to TRBJ2-7, with 9 bases lining up with TRBD1. The CDR3 contains 16 residues. Per germline, CDR1 MDHEN and CDR2 SYDVKM. V was clipped by 5 bases and J by 5 bases; unmatched bases: 13. CDR3 protein: CASSQAWTGDEHEQYF. In DNA, the CDR3 is TGTGCCAGCAGTCAGGCCTGGACAGGGGATGAGCACGAGCAGTACTTC.